A single sample gave rise to the 3 T cell receptor beta chains below, sequenced in a study of siplizumab effects on memory and regulatory T cells. Profiled with immunoSEQ multiplex PCR; TCRdb holds only in-frame clones, not every one. This table holds some 97,000 clones, about 95% found once. Material for sequencing was non-Treg CD4+ T cells sorted from blood. The receptors derive from a human donor in good health.

The V call is TRBV5-1, the J call TRBJ2-1; D may be TRBD1 or TRBD2 (6 bases each). Germline V CDR1 and CDR2: SGHRS, YFSETQ. The CDR3 is made up of 17 amino acids. The V gene lost 0 bases and the J gene lost 5 bases, with 18 bases spanning the gap. Written as DNA, the CDR3 is TGCGCCAGCAGCTTGGTGTATAGGGGGGCGGAACACAATGAGCAGTTCTTC. Its translation is CASSLVYRGAEHNEQFF.

CDR3 residues: CASRARGQPATNEKLFF. The CDR3 nucleotides are TGCGCCAGCCGAGCCCGGGGACAACCGGCAACTAATGAAAAACTGTTTTTT. The chain uses TRBV5-1 and TRBJ1-4; D might be TRBD1 (6 bases). CDR1 and CDR2 (germline): SGHRS, YFSETQ. The CDR3 consists of 17 residues. Deletions cut 7 bases from V and 0 bases from J, with 19 bases between.

This chain uses TRBV5-8 with TRBJ1-2; 9 bases fit TRBD1. The CDR3 is 14 amino acids. V gave up 6 bases and J gave up 8 bases; unmatched junction bases: 11. Germline V gives CDR1 SGHTS, CDR2 YDEGEE. The CDR3 coding sequence is TGTGCCAGCAACCCCGGGGACAGGGCCTACGGCTACACCTTC. Protein product: CASNPGDRAYGYTF. The entire variable domain, with the rest obtained from reference TRBV5-8 and TRBJ1-2, is as follows: EAGVTQSPTHLIKTRGQQATLRCSPISGHTSVYWYQQALGLGLQFLLWYDEGEERNRGNFPPRFSGRQFPNYSSELNVNALELEDSALYLCASNPGDRAYGYTFGSGTRLTVV.